This TCR beta chain was documented in a study of cytomegalovirus exposure and HLA in healthy donors. This clone was detected only a few times. PCR amplification relied on 60 Vbeta primers (plus 13 Jbeta primers). Repertoires were generated with immunoSEQ multiplex PCR, while TCRdb's copy carries only in-frame clones and drops some. Here the sample spans under 250,000 clones, more than 75% being singletons. The V and J ends lost 7 bases and 10 bases, in that order; junction bases with no gene match: 12. The germline gives CDR1 LNHDA, CDR2 SQIVND (reference sequence). CDR3 length: 15 residues. This chain uses TRBV19 with TRBJ2-1, with TRBD1 matching over 11 bases. The sequence was obtained from a human donor in good health. The material sequenced was PBMCs. The CDR3 reads CASTSAGQGVWEQFF. CDR3 in DNA: TGTGCCAGTACGTCTGCGGGACAGGGGGTTTGGGAGCAGTTCTTC.